This TCR beta chain was identified during a study of cytomegalovirus exposure and HLA in healthy donors. Study conclusions and caveats: Sequencing likely produced, as an artifact, a cluster of highly shared sequence variants. TCR beta chains numbering under 200 were designated cytomegalovirus-associated.

Amplification used 60 Vbeta primers and 13 Jbeta primers. Here immunoSEQ multiplex PCR was the method, and the copy in TCRdb shows in-frame clones only, minus some. The table shows 150,000 to 200,000 clones, with 70% to 90% occurring only once. CDR3 length equals 15 residues. CDR1 and CDR2 from the germline V gene are SQVTM and ANQGSEA. The V and J ends lost 4 bases and 6 bases, in that order; junction bases with no gene match: 9. Worth noting for this clone: Its cognate antigen is unknown.

The rearrangement uses TRBV29-1 and TRBJ2-2; 9 nucleotides line up with TRBD1. This clonotype originated in a woman aged 25 to 45 in good health and CMV-seronegative. Sequencing was done on a sample of PBMCs. The CDR3 sequence is CSVAGQGSGPGELFF. As DNA, the CDR3 is TGCAGCGTTGCGGGACAGGGATCCGGTCCCGGGGAGCTGTTTTTT.